This is a list of T cell receptor beta chains from one sample in a study of T cell changes during pregnancy in multiple sclerosis. The method was immunoSEQ multiplex PCR; TCRdb's version includes in-frame clones alone and lacks a portion of them. Of about 69,000 clones listed, around 92% are singletons. Here the sequenced sample was peripheral blood, taken in the third trimester of pregnancy. These receptors were collected from a female donor in good health, enrolled as a control in a pregnancy study. Both conserved end residues are part of each CDR3. The D gene is left open where the match is weak. Only part of the rows carry a size: once, few, many, or a class if the clone is expanded.

size	D	J	V	DNA	CDR3
.	.	TRBJ2-2	TRBV7-9	TGTGCCAGCAGCCTTCTCGGGGCCGGGGAGCTGTTTTTT	CASSLLGAGELFF
.	.	TRBJ1-1	TRBV11-1	TGTGCCAGCAGCCAGGGTGGGATGAACACTGAAGCTTTCTTT	CASSQGGMNTEAFF
.	.	TRBJ2-2	TRBV6-5	TGTGCCAGCAGAATCACAGGAACCGGGGAGCTGTTTTTT	CASRITGTGELFF
.	.	TRBJ2-1	TRBV30	TGTGCCTGGAGTGGTGGGAGGGGGGGGAATGAGCAGTTCTTC	CAWSGGRGGNEQFF
.	TRBD2	TRBJ2-5	TRBV4-2	TGTGCCAGCAGCCAAGAGCGCGGGAGGATGGGGACCCAGTACTTC	CASSQERGRMGTQYF
.	.	TRBJ1-2	TRBV6-1	TGTGCCAGCAGTGAATCCGGGGCGGGATTGTCGTATGGCTACACCTTC	CASSESGAGLSYGYTF
few	.	TRBJ2-7	TRBV5-5	TGTGCCAGCAGCTTGCAATCAGGGAACCTCTACGAGCAGTACTTC	CASSLQSGNLYEQYF
.	.	TRBJ2-7	TRBV18	TGTGCCAGCTCACCACAGGGGATCGGCGAGCAGTACTTC	CASSPQGIGEQYF
.	.	TRBJ2-7	TRBV5-5	TGTGCCAGCAGCATCGCCCTAGCTTCCTACGAGCAGTACTTC	CASSIALASYEQYF
.	TRBD1	TRBJ1-2	TRBV7-2	TGTGCCAGCAGCAGACCGGGACAGGGGGTGGATGGCTACACCTTC	CASSRPGQGVDGYTF
.	.	TRBJ2-7	TRBV11-1	TGTGCCAGCAGCTTATTATTGGGGACACTTTACGAGCAGTACTTC	CASSLLLGTLYEQYF
.	TRBD2	TRBJ2-7	TRBV7-2	TGTGCCAGCAGCTTTTTGGCCGGGGGGTACGAGCAGTACTTC	CASSFLAGGYEQYF
.	TRBD1	TRBJ2-3	TRBV27	TGTGCCAGCAGACGACAGGGGGCAGATACGCAGTATTTT	CASRRQGADTQYF
.	TRBD2	TRBJ2-5	TRBV19	TGTGCCAGTAGCTCTTCTGGGACTAGAGGCGAGACCCAGTACTTC	CASSSSGTRGETQYF
.	TRBD1	TRBJ1-2	TRBV30	TGTGCCTGGAGCGACCGGGACAGGGAGGGCTACACCTTC	CAWSDRDREGYTF
.	TRBD1	TRBJ2-7	TRBV28	TGTGCCAGCAGGGACATGAGCTTGACAGGGGGCCACGAGCAGTACTTC	CASRDMSLTGGHEQYF
.	.	TRBJ2-4	TRBV4-2	TGTGCCAGCAGCCAAGGGCCCTCCGGGGGTGGAGCCAAAAACATTCAGTACTTC	CASSQGPSGGGAKNIQYF
.	TRBD1	TRBJ1-1	TRBV2	TGTGCCAGCAGTGAAAGGGGGCGGAACACTGAAGCTTTCTTT	CASSERGRNTEAFF
.	TRBD2	TRBJ2-5	TRBV19	TGTGCCAGTAGTATCAAGGGCGGGGGTAAAGAGACCCAGTACTTC	CASSIKGGGKETQYF
.	TRBD2	TRBJ2-5	TRBV5-1	TGCGCTACGGGAGGGGGGTTAGGAGAGACCCAGTACTTC	CATGGGLGETQYF
.	.	TRBJ1-2	TRBV30	TGTGCCTGGGACAGTAAGGCCTATGGCTACACCTTC	CAWDSKAYGYTF
.	.	TRBJ1-2	TRBV29-1	TGCAGCGTAACGGTAAACTATGGCTACACCTTC	CSVTVNYGYTF
.	TRBD2	TRBJ2-3	TRBV7-3	TGTGCCAGCAGCGACCCTACTAGCGGTAGCACAGATACGCAGTATTTT	CASSDPTSGSTDTQYF
once	TRBD1	TRBJ1-2	TRBV28	TGTGCCAGCAGTTTAGAGGGGGCTAACACAGACTATGGCTACACCTTC	CASSLEGANTDYGYTF
once	.	TRBJ1-4	TRBV7-9	TGTGCCAGCAGCTTACATTCTAATGAAAAACTGTTTTTT	CASSLHSNEKLFF
.	.	TRBJ1-4	TRBV15	TGTGCCACCAGCAGAGACTATACGGCGGGTGTTGCTAATGAAAAACTGTTTTTT	CATSRDYTAGVANEKLFF
.	.	TRBJ2-7	TRBV7-2	TGTGCCAGCAGCTTAAGGCGGGGCGCAAATTACGAGCAGTACTTC	CASSLRRGANYEQYF
.	.	TRBJ1-2	TRBV5-8	TGTGCCAGCAGCTTGCTAGGGGCCTATGGCTACACCTTC	CASSLLGAYGYTF
once	.	TRBJ2-5	TRBV6-1	TGTGCCAGCAGTGAAGGTTATGAGACCCAGTACTTC	CASSEGYETQYF
once	.	TRBJ2-5	TRBV5-6	TGTGCCAGCAGCTTGGTCAGGCCAGGGGGAGGCGAGACCCAGTACTTC	CASSLVRPGGGETQYF
.	.	TRBJ2-1	TRBV6-1	TGTGCCAGCAGTGAATTACTAGGCCGGGAGTTCTTC	CASSELLGREFF
.	.	TRBJ2-1	TRBV10-3	TGTGCCATCAGTGAGCGGGATTCGGGCTGGCAGTTCTTC	CAISERDSGWQFF